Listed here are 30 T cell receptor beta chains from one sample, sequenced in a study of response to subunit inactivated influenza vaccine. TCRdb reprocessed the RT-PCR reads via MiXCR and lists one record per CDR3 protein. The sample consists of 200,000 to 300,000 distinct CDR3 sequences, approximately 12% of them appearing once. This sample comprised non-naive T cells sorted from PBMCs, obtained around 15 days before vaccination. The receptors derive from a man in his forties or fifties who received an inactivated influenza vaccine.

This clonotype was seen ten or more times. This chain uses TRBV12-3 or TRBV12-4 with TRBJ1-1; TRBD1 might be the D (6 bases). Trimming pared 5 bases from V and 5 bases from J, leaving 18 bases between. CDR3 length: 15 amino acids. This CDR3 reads CASSRGGGGGTEAFF. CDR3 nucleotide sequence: TGTGCCAGCAGTAGGGGGGGAGGGGGAGGGACTGAAGCTTTCTTT.

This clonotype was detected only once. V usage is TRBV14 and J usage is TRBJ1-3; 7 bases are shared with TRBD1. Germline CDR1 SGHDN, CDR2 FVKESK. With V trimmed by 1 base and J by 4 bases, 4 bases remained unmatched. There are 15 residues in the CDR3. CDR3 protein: CASSQVPTGGNTIYF. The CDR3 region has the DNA TGTGCCAGCAGCCAAGTACCGACAGGGGGAAACACCATATATTTT.

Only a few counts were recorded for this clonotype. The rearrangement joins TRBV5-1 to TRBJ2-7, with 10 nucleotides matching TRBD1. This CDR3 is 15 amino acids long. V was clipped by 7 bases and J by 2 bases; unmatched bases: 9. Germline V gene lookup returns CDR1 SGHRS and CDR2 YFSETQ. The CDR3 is CASRQFGQGAYEQYF. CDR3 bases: TGCGCCAGCCGCCAGTTTGGACAGGGGGCCTACGAGCAGTACTTC.

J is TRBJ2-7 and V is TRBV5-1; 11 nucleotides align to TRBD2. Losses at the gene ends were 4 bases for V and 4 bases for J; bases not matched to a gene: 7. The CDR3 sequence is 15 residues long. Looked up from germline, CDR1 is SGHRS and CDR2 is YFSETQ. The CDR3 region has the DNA TGCGCCAGCAGCCCAACTAGCGGGAGTGAGTACGAGCAGTACTTC. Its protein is CASSPTSGSEYEQYF. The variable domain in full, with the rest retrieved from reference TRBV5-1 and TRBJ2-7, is KAGVTQTPRYLIKTRGQQVTLSCSPISGHRSVSWYQQTPGQGLQFLFEYFSETQRNKGNFPGRFSGRQFSNSRSEMNVSTLELGDSALYLCASSPTSGSEYEQYFGPGTRLTVT.

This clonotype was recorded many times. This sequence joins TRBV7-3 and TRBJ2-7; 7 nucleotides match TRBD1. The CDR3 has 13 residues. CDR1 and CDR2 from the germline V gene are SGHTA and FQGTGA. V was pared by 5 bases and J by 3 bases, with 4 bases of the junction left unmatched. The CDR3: CASSASGGYEQYF. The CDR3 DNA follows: TGTGCCAGCAGCGCCTCAGGGGGCTACGAGCAGTACTTC.

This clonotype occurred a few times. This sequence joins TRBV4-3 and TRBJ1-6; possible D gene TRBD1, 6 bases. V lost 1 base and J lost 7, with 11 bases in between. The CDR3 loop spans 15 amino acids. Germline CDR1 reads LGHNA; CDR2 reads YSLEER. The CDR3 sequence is CASSQVNRANSPLHF. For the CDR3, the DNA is TGCGCCAGCAGCCAAGTCAACAGGGCGAATTCACCCCTCCACTTT.

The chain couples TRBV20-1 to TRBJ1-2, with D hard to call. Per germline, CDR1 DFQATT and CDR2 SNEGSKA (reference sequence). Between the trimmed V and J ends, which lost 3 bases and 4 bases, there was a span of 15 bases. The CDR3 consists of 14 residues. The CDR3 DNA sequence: TGCAGTGCTAGGTTCCAGAGGCAGAGCTATGGCTACACCTTC. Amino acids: CSARFQRQSYGYTF.

The CDR3 protein is CASSLEQTDTQYF. DNA of the CDR3: TGCGCCAGCAGCTTGGAACAGACAGATACGCAGTATTTT. The gene calls are TRBV5-1 and TRBJ2-3; D gene unclear. CDR3 length: 13 residues. Germline V gives CDR1 SGHRS, CDR2 YFSETQ. V lost 0 bases and J lost 3, with 5 bases in between.

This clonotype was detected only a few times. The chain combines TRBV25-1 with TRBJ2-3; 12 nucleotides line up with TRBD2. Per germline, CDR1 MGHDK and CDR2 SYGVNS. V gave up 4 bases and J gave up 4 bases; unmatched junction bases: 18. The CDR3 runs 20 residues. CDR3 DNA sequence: TGTGCCAGCAGTGCAGACAGGGTAGCTAGCGGGAGGGCCGGGTCAGATACGCAGTATTTT. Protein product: CASSADRVASGRAGSDTQYF.

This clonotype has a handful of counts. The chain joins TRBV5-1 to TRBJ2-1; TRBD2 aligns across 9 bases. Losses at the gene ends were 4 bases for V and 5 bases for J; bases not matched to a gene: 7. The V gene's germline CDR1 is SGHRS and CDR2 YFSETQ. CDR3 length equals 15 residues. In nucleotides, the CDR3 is TGCGCCAGCAGCAAAGGGACTAGCAGAGACAATGAGCAGTTCTTC. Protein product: CASSKGTSRDNEQFF.

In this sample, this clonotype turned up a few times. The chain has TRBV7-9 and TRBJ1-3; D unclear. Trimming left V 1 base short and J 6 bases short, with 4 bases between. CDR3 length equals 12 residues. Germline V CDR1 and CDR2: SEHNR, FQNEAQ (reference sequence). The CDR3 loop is CASSLGANTIYF. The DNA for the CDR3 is TGTGCCAGCAGCTTAGGGGCAAACACCATATATTTT.

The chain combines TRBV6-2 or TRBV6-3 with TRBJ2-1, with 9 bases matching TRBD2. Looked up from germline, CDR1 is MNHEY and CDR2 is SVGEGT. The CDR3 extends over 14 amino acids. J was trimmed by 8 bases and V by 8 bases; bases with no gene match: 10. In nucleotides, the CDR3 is TGTGCCAGCTATAGGGGGACTAGCATTTATGAGCAGTTCTTC. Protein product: CASYRGTSIYEQFF.

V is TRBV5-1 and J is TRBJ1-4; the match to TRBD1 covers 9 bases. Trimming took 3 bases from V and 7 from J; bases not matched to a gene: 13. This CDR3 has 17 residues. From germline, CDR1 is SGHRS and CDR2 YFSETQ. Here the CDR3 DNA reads TGCGCCAGCAGCTCCATTCCTCTACAGGGGGCAGGTGAAAAACTGTTTTTT. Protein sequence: CASSSIPLQGAGEKLFF.

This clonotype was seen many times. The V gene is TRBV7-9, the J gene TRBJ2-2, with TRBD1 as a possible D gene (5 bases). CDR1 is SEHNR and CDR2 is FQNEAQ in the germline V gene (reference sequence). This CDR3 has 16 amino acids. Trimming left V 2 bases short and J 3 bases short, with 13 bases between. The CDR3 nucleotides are TGTGCCAGCAGCTTAAGACCCAGGGTGGACACCGGGGAGCTGTTTTTT. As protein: CASSLRPRVDTGELFF.

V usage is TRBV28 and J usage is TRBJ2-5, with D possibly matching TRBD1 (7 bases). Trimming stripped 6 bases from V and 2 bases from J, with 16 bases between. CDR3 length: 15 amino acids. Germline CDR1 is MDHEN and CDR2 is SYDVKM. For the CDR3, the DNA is TGTGCCAGCAGGAGTATGCGGGGACAGCAAGAGACCCAGTACTTC. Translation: CASRSMRGQQETQYF.

In DNA form, the CDR3 reads TGTGCCAGCAGCCAATCAACCCTGGGACTTGGGGGAGAGACCCAGTACTTC. Protein sequence: CASSQSTLGLGGETQYF. The chain combines TRBV4-2 with TRBJ2-5, with D tentatively TRBD2 (6 bases). The CDR3 has 17 amino acids. Germline V gene data show CDR1 as LGHNA and CDR2 as YNFKEQ. V lost 2 bases, J lost 4 bases, and 20 bases lay in between.

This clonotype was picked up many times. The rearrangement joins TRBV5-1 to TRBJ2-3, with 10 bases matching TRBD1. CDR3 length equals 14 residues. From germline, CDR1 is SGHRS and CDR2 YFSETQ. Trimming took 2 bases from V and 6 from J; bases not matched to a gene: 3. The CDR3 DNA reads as TGCGCCAGCAGCTTAGGGACAGGGGTGGATACGCAGTATTTT. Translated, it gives CASSLGTGVDTQYF. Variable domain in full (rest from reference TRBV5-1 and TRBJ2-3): KAGVTQTPRYLIKTRGQQVTLSCSPISGHRSVSWYQQTPGQGLQFLFEYFSETQRNKGNFPGRFSGRQFSNSRSEMNVSTLELGDSALYLCASSLGTGVDTQYFGPGTRLTVL.

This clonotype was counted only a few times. The CDR3 nucleotides read TGTGCCAGCAGCCAGGATCTTCTAGCTAACTATGGCTACACCTTC. This encodes CASSQDLLANYGYTF. The rearrangement uses TRBV4-2 and TRBJ1-2; no reliable D call. Trimming took off 3 bases at V and 0 bases at J, with 11 bases between the two ends. CDR3 length: 15 residues. Germline loops: CDR1 LGHNA, CDR2 YNFKEQ.

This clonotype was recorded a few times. The CDR3 reads CASSHTGLSGRGEQYF. The DNA for the CDR3 is TGTGCCAGCAGCCATACGGGGCTAAGCGGGAGAGGCGAGCAGTACTTC. The chain uses TRBV3-1 and TRBJ2-7, with 8 bases that match TRBD2. Germline CDR1 and CDR2: LGHDT and YNNKEL (reference sequence). After removal of 3 bases from V and 6 bases from J, the junction contained 13 bases not matched to a gene. The CDR3 spans 16 residues.

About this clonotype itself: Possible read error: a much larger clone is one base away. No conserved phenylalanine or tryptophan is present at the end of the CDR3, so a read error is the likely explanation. CDR3 sequence: CASSGLETQYV. The CDR3 bases are TGTGCCAGCAGCGGACTAGAGACCCAGTACGTC. The chain uses TRBV3-1 and TRBJ2-5; a possible D gene is TRBD2 (5 bases). The CDR3 is 11 amino acids. Germline assignment: CDR1 LGHDT and CDR2 YNNKEL (reference sequence). V was cut by 5 bases and J by 4 bases, with 5 bases left in between.

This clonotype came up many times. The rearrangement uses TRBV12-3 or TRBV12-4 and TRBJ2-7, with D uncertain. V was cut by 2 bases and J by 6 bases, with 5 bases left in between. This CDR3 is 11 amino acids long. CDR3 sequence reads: CASSLRAEQYF. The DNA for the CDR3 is TGTGCCAGCAGTTTAAGGGCCGAGCAGTACTTC.

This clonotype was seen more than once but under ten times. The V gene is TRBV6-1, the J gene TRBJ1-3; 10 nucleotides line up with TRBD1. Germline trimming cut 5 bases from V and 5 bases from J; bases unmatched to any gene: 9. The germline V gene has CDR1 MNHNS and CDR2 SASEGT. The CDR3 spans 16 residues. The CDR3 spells CASSQTSGQGRNTIYF. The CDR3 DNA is TGTGCCAGCAGTCAAACTTCGGGACAGGGGCGAAACACCATATATTTT.

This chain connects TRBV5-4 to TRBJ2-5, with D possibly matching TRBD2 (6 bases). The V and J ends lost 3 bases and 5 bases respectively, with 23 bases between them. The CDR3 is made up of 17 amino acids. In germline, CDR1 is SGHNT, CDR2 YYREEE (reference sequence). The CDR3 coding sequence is TGTGCCAGCAGCTCCCGGAGGGACGGGAATTGGGCGGAGACCCAGTACTTC. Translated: CASSSRRDGNWAETQYF. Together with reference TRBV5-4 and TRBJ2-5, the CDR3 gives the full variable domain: ETGVTQSPTHLIKTRGQQVTLRCSSQSGHNTVSWYQQALGQGPQFIFQYYREEENGRGNFPPRFSGLQFPNYSSELNVNALELDDSALYLCASSSRRDGNWAETQYFGPGTRLLVL.

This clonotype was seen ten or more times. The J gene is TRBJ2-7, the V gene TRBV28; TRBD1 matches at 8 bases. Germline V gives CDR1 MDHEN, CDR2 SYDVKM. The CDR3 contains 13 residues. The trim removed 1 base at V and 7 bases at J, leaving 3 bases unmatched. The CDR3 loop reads CASSLLQGGEQYF. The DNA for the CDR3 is TGTGCCAGCAGTTTATTACAGGGGGGTGAGCAGTACTTC.

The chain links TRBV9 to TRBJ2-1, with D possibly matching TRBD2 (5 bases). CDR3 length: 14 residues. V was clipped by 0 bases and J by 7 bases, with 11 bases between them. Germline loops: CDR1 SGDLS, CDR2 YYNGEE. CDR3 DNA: TGTGCCAGCAGCGTAGCGATAGGGAGTAATGAGCAGTTCTTC. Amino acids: CASSVAIGSNEQFF.

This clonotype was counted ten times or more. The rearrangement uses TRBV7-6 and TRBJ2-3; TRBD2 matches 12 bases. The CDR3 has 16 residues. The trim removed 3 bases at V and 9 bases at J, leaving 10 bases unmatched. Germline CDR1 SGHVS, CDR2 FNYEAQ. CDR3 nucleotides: TGTGCCAGCAGCTTTTCCTCTAGCGGGGGGGCTGGAACGCAGTATTTT. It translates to CASSFSSSGGAGTQYF.

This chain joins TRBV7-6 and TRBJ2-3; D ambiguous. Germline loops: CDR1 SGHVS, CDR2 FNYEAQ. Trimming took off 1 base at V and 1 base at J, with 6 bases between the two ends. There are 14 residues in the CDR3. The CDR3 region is CASSLEWGTDTQYF. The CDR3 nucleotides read TGTGCCAGCAGCTTAGAATGGGGCACAGATACGCAGTATTTT.

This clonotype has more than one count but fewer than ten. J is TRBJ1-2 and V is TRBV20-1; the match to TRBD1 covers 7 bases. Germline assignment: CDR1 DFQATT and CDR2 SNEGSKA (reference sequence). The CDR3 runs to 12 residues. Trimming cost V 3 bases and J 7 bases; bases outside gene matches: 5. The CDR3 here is CSASNQGGGYTF. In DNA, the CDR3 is TGCAGTGCTAGTAACCAGGGGGGTGGCTACACCTTC.

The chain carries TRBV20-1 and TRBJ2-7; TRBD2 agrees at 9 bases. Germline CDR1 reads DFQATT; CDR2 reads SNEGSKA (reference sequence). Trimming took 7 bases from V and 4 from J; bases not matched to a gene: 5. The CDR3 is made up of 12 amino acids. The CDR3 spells CSVGTSWYEQYF. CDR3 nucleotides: TGCAGTGTGGGGACTAGCTGGTACGAGCAGTACTTC.

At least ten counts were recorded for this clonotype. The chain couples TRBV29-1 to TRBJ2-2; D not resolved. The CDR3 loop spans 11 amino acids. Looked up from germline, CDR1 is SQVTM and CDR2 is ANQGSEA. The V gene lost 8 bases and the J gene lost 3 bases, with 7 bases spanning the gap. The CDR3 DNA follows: TGCAGCTTTCGGTACACCGGGGAGCTGTTTTTT. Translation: CSFRYTGELFF.